This T cell receptor beta chain is drawn from a study of cytomegalovirus exposure and HLA in healthy donors. Overall study: When 350 to 500 donors were genotyped, about 80% of them were found to fall in the Caucasian-associated ancestry cluster. Notes on the study in general: Most CMV-associated TCR beta chains appeared HLA-restricted in a later analysis.

The primer mix had 60 Vbeta and 13 Jbeta primers. The data were produced by immunoSEQ multiplex PCR, yet TCRdb's version contains in-frame clones alone and is incomplete. The sample yields about 140,000 clones, around 79% seen once. For this clone: Its specificity is not known.

This receptor was obtained from a female donor in good health and CMV-seronegative. Sequencing used PBMCs.

As DNA, the CDR3 is TGTGCCGGGTCTGGGGGGTCCGGGGCCAACGTCCTGACTTTC. This gives the protein CAGSGGSGANVLTF. The rearrangement joins TRBV30 to TRBJ2-6; possible D gene TRBD2, 6 bases. Trimming stripped 8 bases from V and 4 bases from J, with 15 bases between. The germline V gene encodes CDR1 GTSNPN and CDR2 SVGIG (reference sequence). The CDR3 spans 14 residues.